This T cell receptor (beta chain) was obtained from a study of cytomegalovirus exposure and HLA in healthy donors. Notes on the study in general: Of the V segments, some could not be distinguished, including TRBV6-2 and TRBV6-3, and were excluded.

PCR was performed using 60 Vbeta and 13 Jbeta primers. Profiled with immunoSEQ multiplex PCR; TCRdb holds only in-frame clones, not every one. The sample records 110,000 to 150,000 clones, about 72% being singletons. As to this clone: Its antigen is unidentified.

Germline trimming cut 4 bases from V and 7 bases from J; bases unmatched to any gene: 15. Germline V gene data show CDR1 as MGHRA and CDR2 as YSYEKL. This CDR3 contains 18 residues. This TCR was sampled from a man aged 35 to 55 in good health and CMV-seronegative. Sequenced material: PBMCs. The genes are TRBV4-1 and TRBJ2-1, with 11 bases lining up with TRBD2. For the CDR3, the DNA is TGCGCCAGCAGCCCCGGGGGGCATTTAGCGGGGGGGCAAAATGAGCAGTTCTTC. It codes for CASSPGGHLAGGQNEQFF.